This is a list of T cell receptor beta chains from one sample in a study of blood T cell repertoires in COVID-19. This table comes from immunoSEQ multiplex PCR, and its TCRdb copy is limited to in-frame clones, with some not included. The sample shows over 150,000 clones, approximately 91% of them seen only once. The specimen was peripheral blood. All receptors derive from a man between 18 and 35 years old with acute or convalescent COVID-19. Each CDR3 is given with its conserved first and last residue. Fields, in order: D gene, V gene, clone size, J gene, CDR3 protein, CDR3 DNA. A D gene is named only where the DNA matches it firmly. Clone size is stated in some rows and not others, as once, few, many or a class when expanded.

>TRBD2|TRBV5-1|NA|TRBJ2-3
CASSVGLAGTDTQYF
TGCGCCAGCAGCGTTGGACTAGCGGGGACAGATACGCAGTATTTT
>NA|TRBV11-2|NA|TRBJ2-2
CASSFHRENTGELFF
TGTGCCAGCAGTTTCCACCGGGAGAACACCGGGGAGCTGTTTTTT
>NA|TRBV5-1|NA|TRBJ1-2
CASSLVPSQGPNYGYTF
TGCGCCAGCAGCTTGGTTCCCTCACAGGGCCCAAACTATGGCTACACCTTC
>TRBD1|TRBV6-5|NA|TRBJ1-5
CASSKTGNPNQPQHF
TGTGCCAGCTCTAAGACAGGGAACCCCAATCAGCCCCAGCATTTT
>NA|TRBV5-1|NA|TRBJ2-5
CASSLGGQETQYF
TGCGCCAGCAGCTTGGGCGGACAAGAGACCCAGTACTTC
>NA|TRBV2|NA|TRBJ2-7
CASSGAGREQYF
TGTGCCAGCAGTGGGGCAGGGAGGGAGCAGTACTTC
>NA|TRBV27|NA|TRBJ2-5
CASSFIGRQETQYF
TGTGCCAGCAGTTTCATCGGTCGTCAAGAGACCCAGTACTTC
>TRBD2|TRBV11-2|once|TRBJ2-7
CASSLDTSGSYEQYF
TGTGCCAGCAGCTTAGATACTAGCGGGAGCTACGAGCAGTACTTC
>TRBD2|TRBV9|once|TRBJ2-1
CASSPFLAGVVNEQFF
TGTGCCAGCAGCCCGTTCCTAGCGGGAGTGGTCAATGAGCAGTTCTTC
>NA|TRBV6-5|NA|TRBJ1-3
CASRPRDYSGNTIYF
TGTGCCAGCAGACCAAGGGACTACTCTGGAAACACCATATATTTT
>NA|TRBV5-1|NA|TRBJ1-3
CASSLQAGNTIYF
TGCGCCAGCAGCTTGCAGGCTGGAAACACCATATATTTT
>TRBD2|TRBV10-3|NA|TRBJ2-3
CAISDPTPGGTDTQYF
TGTGCCATCAGTGACCCTACACCGGGAGGTACAGATACGCAGTATTTT
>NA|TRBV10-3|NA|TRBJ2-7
CAISETNTYEQYF
TGTGCCATCAGTGAGACCAACACCTACGAGCAGTACTTC
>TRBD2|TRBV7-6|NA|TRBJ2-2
CASSDGTTNTGELFF
TGTGCCAGCAGCGATGGGACTACGAACACCGGGGAGCTGTTTTTT
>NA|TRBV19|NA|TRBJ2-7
CASSILSFGSYEQYF
TGTGCCAGTAGTATACTTAGCTTTGGATCCTACGAGCAGTACTTC
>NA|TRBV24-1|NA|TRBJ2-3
CATSVGTGSTDTQYF
TGTGCCACCAGTGTCGGTACAGGAAGCACAGATACGCAGTATTTT
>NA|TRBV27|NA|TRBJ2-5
CASNRVGETQYF
TGTGCCAGCAACAGGGTTGGAGAGACCCAGTACTTC